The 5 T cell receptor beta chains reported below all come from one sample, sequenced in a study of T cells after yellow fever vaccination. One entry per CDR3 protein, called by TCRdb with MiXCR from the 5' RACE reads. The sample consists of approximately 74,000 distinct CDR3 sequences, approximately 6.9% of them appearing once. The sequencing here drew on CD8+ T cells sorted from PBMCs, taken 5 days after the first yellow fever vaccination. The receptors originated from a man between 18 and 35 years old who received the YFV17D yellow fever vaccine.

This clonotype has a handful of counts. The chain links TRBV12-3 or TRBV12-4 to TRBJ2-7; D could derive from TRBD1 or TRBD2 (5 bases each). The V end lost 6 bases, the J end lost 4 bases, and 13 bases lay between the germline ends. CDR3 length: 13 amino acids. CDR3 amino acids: CASSLGPIYEQYF. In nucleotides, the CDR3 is TGTGCCAGCAGCTTGGGACCCATTTACGAGCAGTACTTC.

The CDR3: CASSEAIFRALPEAFF. The DNA of the CDR3 is TGTGCCAGCAGTGAAGCGATTTTTAGGGCCCTCCCTGAAGCTTTCTTT. The V call is TRBV6-1, the J call TRBJ1-1; D is unresolved. With 0 bases removed from V and 6 bases from J, the gap between germline ends came to 17 bases. This CDR3 spans 16 amino acids. CDR1 is MNHNS, CDR2 SASEGT, per germline.

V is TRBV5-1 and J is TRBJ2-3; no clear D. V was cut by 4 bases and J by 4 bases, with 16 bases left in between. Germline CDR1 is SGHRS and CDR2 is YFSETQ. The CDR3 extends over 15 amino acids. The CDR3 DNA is TGCGCCAGCAGCAAGGACCCATCCGGCGCAGATACGCAGTATTTT. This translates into CASSKDPSGADTQYF.

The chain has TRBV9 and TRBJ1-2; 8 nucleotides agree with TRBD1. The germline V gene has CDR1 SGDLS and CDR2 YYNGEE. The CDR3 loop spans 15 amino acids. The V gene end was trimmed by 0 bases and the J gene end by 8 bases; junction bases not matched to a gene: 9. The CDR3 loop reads CASSVATAGGWGYTF. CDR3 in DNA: TGTGCCAGCAGCGTAGCCACGGCAGGGGGCTGGGGCTACACCTTC. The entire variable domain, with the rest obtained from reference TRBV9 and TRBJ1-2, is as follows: DSGVTQTPKHLITATGQRVTLRCSPRSGDLSVYWYQQSLDQGLQFLIQYYNGEERAKGNILERFSAQQFPDLHSELNLSSLELGDSALYFCASSVATAGGWGYTFGSGTRLTVV.

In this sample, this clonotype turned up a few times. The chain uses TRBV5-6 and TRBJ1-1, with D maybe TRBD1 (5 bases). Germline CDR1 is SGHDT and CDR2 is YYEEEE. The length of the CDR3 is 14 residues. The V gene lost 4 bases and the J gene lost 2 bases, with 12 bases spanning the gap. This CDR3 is CASSPGTFNTEAFF. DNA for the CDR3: TGTGCCAGCAGCCCAGGGACCTTTAACACTGAAGCTTTCTTT.